These T cell receptor beta chains were read from a single sample in a study of shared clonotypes between healthy human individuals. The table came from immunoSEQ multiplex PCR; TCRdb's copy has only in-frame clones and leaves some out. The table lists approximately 840,000 clones, about 97% of them singletons. Sequenced material: naive CD8+ T cells sorted from blood. All receptors derive from a man younger than 45 in good health. Each CDR3 is given with its conserved first and last residue. D genes are given only for firm matches. Size is omitted from some rows. Given values are once, few, many or a class for expanded clones.

TRBJ2-1	-	TRBV6-5	-	CASSYDSDDEQFF	TGTGCCAGCAGTTACGACTCGGACGATGAGCAGTTCTTC
TRBJ2-7	-	TRBV27	-	CASSNGLYEQYF	TGTGCCAGCAGTAACGGTTTGTACGAGCAGTACTTC
TRBJ2-7	-	TRBV5-6	-	CASSLEGGSSYEQYF	TGTGCCAGCAGCTTGGAGGGGGGGAGCTCCTACGAGCAGTACTTC
TRBJ1-5	TRBD1	TRBV28	-	CASSLAVMGQGANQPQHF	TGTGCCAGCAGTTTGGCTGTGATGGGACAGGGGGCGAATCAGCCCCAGCATTTT
TRBJ2-7	-	TRBV5-1	-	CASSLVVGTITYEQYF	TGCGCCAGCAGCTTGGTAGTCGGGACAATTACCTACGAGCAGTACTTC
TRBJ2-1	TRBD2	TRBV7-2	-	CASSLGIQRGPYNEQFF	TGTGCCAGCAGCTTAGGGATCCAGCGGGGTCCTTACAATGAGCAGTTCTTC
TRBJ2-3	TRBD1	TRBV5-1	-	CASSTRTGGTDTQYF	TGCGCCAGCAGCACCCGGACAGGGGGAACAGATACGCAGTATTTT
TRBJ1-2	-	TRBV5-4	-	CASSLRNYGYTF	TGTGCCAGCAGCTTGAGGAACTATGGCTACACCTTC
TRBJ2-5	-	TRBV30	few	CAWSMGTQETQYF	TGTGCCTGGAGTATGGGAACCCAAGAGACCCAGTACTTC
TRBJ2-7	-	TRBV14	-	CASSQAYEQYF	TGTGCCAGCAGCCAAGCCTACGAGCAGTACTTC
TRBJ2-7	TRBD1	TRBV19	-	CASSMGQGYEQYF	TGTGCCAGTAGTATGGGACAGGGGTACGAGCAGTACTTC
TRBJ2-7	-	TRBV27	-	CASSTSPGGWYEQYF	TGTGCCAGCAGTACGTCTCCGGGGGGCTGGTACGAGCAGTACTTC